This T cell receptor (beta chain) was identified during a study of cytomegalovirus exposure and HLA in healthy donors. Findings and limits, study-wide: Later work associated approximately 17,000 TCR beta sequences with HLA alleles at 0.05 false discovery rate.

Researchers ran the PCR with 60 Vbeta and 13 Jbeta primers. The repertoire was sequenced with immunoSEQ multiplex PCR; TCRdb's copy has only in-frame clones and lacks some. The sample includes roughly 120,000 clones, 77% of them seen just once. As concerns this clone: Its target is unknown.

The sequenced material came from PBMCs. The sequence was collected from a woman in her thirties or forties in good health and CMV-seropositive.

CDR3 sequence reads: CASRGGQGLAGVYEQFF. The CDR3 DNA reads TGCGCCAGCAGAGGGGGACAGGGACTAGCGGGAGTCTATGAGCAGTTCTTC. The chain couples TRBV5-1 to TRBJ2-1, with 14 positions matching TRBD2. V was clipped by 5 bases and J by 8 bases; unmatched bases: 12. The CDR3 is 17 amino acids. In germline, CDR1 is SGHRS, CDR2 YFSETQ.